A selection of T cell receptor beta chains follows, all from one sample in a study of identical twins. TCRdb re-analysed the 5' RACE reads in MiXCR, keeping a single row per CDR3 protein. The repertoire includes approximately 700,000 distinct CDR3 sequences, roughly 18% of them detected once, and around 12% sits in the top ten. These data were also filed under a second study, of T cells expressing NK-cell markers.

Sequenced sample: PBMCs. These receptors were obtained from a woman under 30 in good health. Each CDR3 is given with its conserved first and last residue. The D gene is left open where the match is weak. Clone size is not always given. Where it is, it says once, few, many or a class for expanded clones.

TGTGCCAGCAGTCCCGTGACGGGGGGCTCCTACAATGAGCAGTTCTTC,CASSPVTGGSYNEQFF,16,TRBV12-3/TRBV12-4,TRBJ2-1,TRBD2,.
TGCAGCGCAGGGGACGATGGCTACACCTTC,CSAGDDGYTF,10,TRBV29-1,TRBJ1-2,.,few
TGTGCCAGCAGCTTAGGGGGACAGTACGAGCAGTACTTC,CASSLGGQYEQYF,13,TRBV7-6,TRBJ2-7,TRBD1,.
TGTGCCAGCAGCGTAGGAACAAATGAGCAGTTCTTC,CASSVGTNEQFF,12,TRBV9,TRBJ2-1,.,few
TGTGCCACCAGCGAGAGGGACAGGGGCAAAGAGACCCAGTACTTC,CATSERDRGKETQYF,15,TRBV15,TRBJ2-5,TRBD1,.
TGCGCCAGCAGCTTACGAGACAGGGGCCAAAACATTCAGTACTTC,CASSLRDRGQNIQYF,15,TRBV5-1,TRBJ2-4,TRBD1,few
TGTGCCAGCAGTCCCCTTAGCGGGAGCTACAATGAGCAGTTCTTC,CASSPLSGSYNEQFF,15,TRBV18,TRBJ2-1,TRBD2,many
TGTGCCAGCAGCCCGGCGAGCAGCGGGGGGATTTCCTACGAGCAGTACTTC,CASSPASSGGISYEQYF,17,TRBV7-8,TRBJ2-7,TRBD2,.
TGCAGTGCTATACCGGGACTAGCGGGGTTAAACATTCAGTACTTC,CSAIPGLAGLNIQYF,15,TRBV20-1,TRBJ2-4,TRBD2,.
TGTGCCAGCAGCTTATCCGGGAGGGAGGACGAGCAGTACTTC,CASSLSGREDEQYF,14,TRBV7-9,TRBJ2-7,TRBD2,few
TGTGCCAGCAGTTACCTGGGGGCGGCCGAGCAGTACTTC,CASSYLGAAEQYF,13,TRBV6-5,TRBJ2-7,.,.
TGCAGTGCTTCCAGGGCTACAGATACGCAGTATTTT,CSASRATDTQYF,12,TRBV20-1,TRBJ2-3,.,few
TGTGCCAGCTCCCTCACCCCCACAGATACGCAGTATTTT,CASSLTPTDTQYF,13,TRBV18,TRBJ2-3,.,many
TGTGCCAGCAGTTACAGGGGTTCGAGCACAGATACGCAGTATTTT,CASSYRGSSTDTQYF,15,TRBV6-5,TRBJ2-3,.,.
TGCAGTGCTGCTACTGGCGCTCAGCGGTATGAGCAGTTCTTC,CSAATGAQRYEQFF,14,TRBV20-1,TRBJ2-1,.,few
TGCAGTGCTAGTGTCGCGGGAGGGGCGGTCGGGGAGCTGTTTTTT,CSASVAGGAVGELFF,15,TRBV20-1,TRBJ2-2,TRBD2,.
TGCAGTGCTAGCCCTAGCGGGAGTAAGTGGAAGGGCACAGATACGCAGTATTTT,CSASPSGSKWKGTDTQYF,18,TRBV20-1,TRBJ2-3,TRBD2,.
TGCAGCGTTGTATCGCGGCAAGACTACGAGCAGTACTTC,CSVVSRQDYEQYF,13,TRBV29-1,TRBJ2-7,.,few
TGTGCCAGCAGCGTAGAGTTAGGGCAGCCCCAGCATTTT,CASSVELGQPQHF,13,TRBV9,TRBJ1-5,.,.
TGTGCCTGGAGTCGGGGGGCGTACACTGAAGCTTTCTTT,CAWSRGAYTEAFF,13,TRBV30,TRBJ1-1,.,.
TGTGCCAGCCACCAGGGGGTATCCGACAATGAGCAGTTCTTC,CASHQGVSDNEQFF,14,TRBV12-3/TRBV12-4,TRBJ2-1,TRBD1,many
TGTGCCAGCAGCGCCCTCGGGGGGGGACTAGGGTCCCATGAGCAGTTCTTC,CASSALGGGLGSHEQFF,17,TRBV9,TRBJ2-1,TRBD2,few
TGTGCCAGCACCGAAAGGCTAGCGGGGTACAATGAGCAGTTCTTC,CASTERLAGYNEQFF,15,TRBV6-1,TRBJ2-1,TRBD2,many
TGTGCCACCGGGACCAAAGAGACCCAGTACTTC,CATGTKETQYF,11,TRBV10-3,TRBJ2-5,.,.
TGTGCCAGCAAACCGACAGGGACCTCCTACGAGCAGTACTTC,CASKPTGTSYEQYF,14,TRBV12-3/TRBV12-4,TRBJ2-7,TRBD1,.
TGTGCCAGCAGCTTACAGGAAGGGCCCCAAGAGACCCAGTACTTC,CASSLQEGPQETQYF,15,TRBV4-2,TRBJ2-5,.,.
TGCAGCGTTTCGGCTAGCGGGACCGATGAGCAGTTCTTC,CSVSASGTDEQFF,13,TRBV29-1,TRBJ2-1,TRBD2,few
TGCAGTGCTAGAGATCTAACTAGCGGGAATTACAATGAGCAGTTCTTC,CSARDLTSGNYNEQFF,16,TRBV20-1,TRBJ2-1,TRBD2,.
TGCAGTGCCACTGGACAGGGAAGAGAGACCCAGTACTTC,CSATGQGRETQYF,13,TRBV20-1,TRBJ2-5,TRBD1,.